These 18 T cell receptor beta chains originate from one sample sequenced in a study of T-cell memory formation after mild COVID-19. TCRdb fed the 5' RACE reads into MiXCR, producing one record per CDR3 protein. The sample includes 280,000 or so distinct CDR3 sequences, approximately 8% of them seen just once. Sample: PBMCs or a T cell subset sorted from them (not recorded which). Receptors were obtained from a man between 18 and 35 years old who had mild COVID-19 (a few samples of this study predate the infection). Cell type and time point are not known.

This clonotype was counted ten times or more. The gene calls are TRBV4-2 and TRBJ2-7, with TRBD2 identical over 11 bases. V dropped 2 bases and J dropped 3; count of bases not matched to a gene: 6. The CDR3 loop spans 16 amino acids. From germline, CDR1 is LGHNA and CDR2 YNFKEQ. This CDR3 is CASSQITGTSGYEQYF. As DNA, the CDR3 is TGTGCCAGCAGCCAAATCACCGGGACTAGCGGCTACGAGCAGTACTTC.

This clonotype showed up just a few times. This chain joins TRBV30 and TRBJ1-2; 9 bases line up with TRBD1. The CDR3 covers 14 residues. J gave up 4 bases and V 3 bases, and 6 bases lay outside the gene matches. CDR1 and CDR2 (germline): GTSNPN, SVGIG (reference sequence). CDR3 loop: CAWSDRGKVYGYTF. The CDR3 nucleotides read TGTGCCTGGAGCGACAGGGGGAAGGTCTATGGCTACACCTTC.

The CDR3 sequence: CASRGNRDTQYF. As DNA, the CDR3 is TGTGCCAGCAGGGGTAACAGGGATACGCAGTATTTT. This chain joins TRBV7-9 and TRBJ2-3; tentative D call: TRBD1 (5 bases). Germline values: CDR1 SEHNR, CDR2 FQNEAQ (reference sequence). Trimming stripped 6 bases from V and 6 bases from J, with 10 bases between. The CDR3 totals 12 residues.

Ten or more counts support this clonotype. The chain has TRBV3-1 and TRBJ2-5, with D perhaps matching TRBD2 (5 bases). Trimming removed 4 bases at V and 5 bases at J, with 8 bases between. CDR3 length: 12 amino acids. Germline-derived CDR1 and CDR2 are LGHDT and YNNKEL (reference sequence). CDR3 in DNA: TGTGCCAGCAGCCCCAGAGGGGAGACCCAGTACTTC. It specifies CASSPRGETQYF.

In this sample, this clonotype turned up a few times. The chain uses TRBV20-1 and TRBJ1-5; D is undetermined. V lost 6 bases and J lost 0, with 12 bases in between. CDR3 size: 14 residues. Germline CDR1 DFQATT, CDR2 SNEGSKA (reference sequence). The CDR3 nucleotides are TGCAGTGCAACGCCCGGGTATAGCAATCAGCCCCAGCATTTT. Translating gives CSATPGYSNQPQHF.

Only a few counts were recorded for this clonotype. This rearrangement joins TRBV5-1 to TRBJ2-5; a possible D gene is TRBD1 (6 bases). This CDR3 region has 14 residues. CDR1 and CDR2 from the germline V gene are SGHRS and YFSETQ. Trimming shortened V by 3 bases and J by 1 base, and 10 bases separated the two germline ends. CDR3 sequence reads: CASSYRQVQETQYF. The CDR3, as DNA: TGCGCCAGCAGCTACCGACAGGTCCAAGAGACCCAGTACTTC.

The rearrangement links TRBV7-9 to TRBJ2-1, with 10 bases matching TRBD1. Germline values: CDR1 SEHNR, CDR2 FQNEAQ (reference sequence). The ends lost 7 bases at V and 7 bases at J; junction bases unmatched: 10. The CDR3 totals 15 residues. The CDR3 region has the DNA TGTGCCAGCAAAGGGGGACAGGGGCCTGGGAATGAGCAGTTCTTC. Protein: CASKGGQGPGNEQFF.

This chain's CDR3 is CASSPGDFTYQETQYF. CDR3 DNA: TGCGCCAGCAGCCCGGGGGACTTCACGTACCAAGAGACCCAGTACTTC. The V and J genes are TRBV5-1 and TRBJ2-5; perhaps TRBD2 as D (6 bases). CDR3 length: 16 amino acids. CDR1 is SGHRS, CDR2 YFSETQ, per germline. Trimming left V 4 bases short and J 0 bases short, with 16 bases between.

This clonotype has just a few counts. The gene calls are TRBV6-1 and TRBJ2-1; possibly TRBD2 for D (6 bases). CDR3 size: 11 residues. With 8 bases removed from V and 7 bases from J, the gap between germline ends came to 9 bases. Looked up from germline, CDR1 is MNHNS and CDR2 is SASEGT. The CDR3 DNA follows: TGTGCCAGCTGGGCGGGGAATGAGCAGTTCTTC. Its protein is CASWAGNEQFF.

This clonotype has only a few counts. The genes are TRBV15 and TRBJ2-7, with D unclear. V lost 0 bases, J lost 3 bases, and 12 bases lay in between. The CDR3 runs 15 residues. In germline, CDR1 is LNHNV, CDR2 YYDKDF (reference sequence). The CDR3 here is CATSRDHSQVYEQYF. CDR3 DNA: TGTGCCACCAGCAGAGATCATTCCCAGGTCTACGAGCAGTACTTC.

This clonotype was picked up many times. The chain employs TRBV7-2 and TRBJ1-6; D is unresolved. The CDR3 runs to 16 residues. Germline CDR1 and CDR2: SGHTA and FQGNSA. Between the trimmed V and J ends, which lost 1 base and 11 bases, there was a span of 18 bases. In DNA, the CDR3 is TGTGCCAGCAGCTTAGAGGTGACCCTACCCCCCACACCCCTCCACTTT. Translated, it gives CASSLEVTLPPTPLHF.

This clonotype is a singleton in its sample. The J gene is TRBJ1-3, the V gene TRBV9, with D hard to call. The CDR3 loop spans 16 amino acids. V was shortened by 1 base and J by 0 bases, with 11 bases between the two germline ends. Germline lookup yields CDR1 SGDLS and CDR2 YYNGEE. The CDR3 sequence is CASSVMGGSSGNTIYF. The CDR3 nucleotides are TGTGCCAGCAGCGTAATGGGCGGCAGCTCTGGAAACACCATATATTTT.

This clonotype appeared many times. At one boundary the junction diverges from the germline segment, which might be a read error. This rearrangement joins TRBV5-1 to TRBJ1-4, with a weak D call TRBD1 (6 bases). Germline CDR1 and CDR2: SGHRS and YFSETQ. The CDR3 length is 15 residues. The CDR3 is CASSLVQGHNENLFF. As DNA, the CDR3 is TGCGCCAGCAGCTTGGTCCAGGGACATAATGAAAACCTGTTTTTT. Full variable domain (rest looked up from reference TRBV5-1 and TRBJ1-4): KAGVTQTPRYLIKTRGQQVTLSCSPISGHRSVSWYQQTPGQGLQFLFEYFSETQRNKGNFPGRFSGRQFSNSRSEMNVSTLELGDSALYLCASSLVQGHNENLFFGSGTQLSVL.

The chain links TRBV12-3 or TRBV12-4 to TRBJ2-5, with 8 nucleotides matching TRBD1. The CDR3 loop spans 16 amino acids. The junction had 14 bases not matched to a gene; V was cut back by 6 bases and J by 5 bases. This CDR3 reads CASRASLTGAPETQYF. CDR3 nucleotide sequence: TGTGCCAGCAGAGCGAGCCTGACAGGGGCCCCGGAGACCCAGTACTTC.

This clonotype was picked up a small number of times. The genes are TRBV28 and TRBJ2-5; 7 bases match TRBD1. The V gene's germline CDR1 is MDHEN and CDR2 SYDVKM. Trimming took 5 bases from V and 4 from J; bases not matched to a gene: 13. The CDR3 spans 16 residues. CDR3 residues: CASSTPGRTGRETQYF. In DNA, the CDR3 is TGTGCCAGCAGTACCCCGGGAAGGACAGGAAGAGAGACCCAGTACTTC.

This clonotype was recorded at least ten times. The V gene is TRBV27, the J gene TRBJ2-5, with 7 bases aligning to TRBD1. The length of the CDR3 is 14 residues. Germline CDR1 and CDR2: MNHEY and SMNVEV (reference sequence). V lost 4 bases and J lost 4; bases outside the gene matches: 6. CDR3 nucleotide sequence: TGTGCCAGCAGTTCTCGGGACAGTAGAGAGACCCAGTACTTC. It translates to CASSSRDSRETQYF.

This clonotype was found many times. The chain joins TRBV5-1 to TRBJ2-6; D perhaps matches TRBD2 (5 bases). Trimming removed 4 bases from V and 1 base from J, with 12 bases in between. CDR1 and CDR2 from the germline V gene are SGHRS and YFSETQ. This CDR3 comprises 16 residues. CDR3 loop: CASSDDPGSGANVLTF. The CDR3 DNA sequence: TGCGCCAGCAGCGACGACCCGGGGTCTGGGGCCAACGTCCTGACTTTC.

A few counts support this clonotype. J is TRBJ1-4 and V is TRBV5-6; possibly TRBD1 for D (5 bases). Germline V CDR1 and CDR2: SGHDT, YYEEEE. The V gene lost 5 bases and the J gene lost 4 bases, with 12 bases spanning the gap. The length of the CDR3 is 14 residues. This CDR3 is CASRAGTVNEKLFF. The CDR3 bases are TGTGCCAGCAGAGCCGGGACGGTTAATGAAAAACTGTTTTTT. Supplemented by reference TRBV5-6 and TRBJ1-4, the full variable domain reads DAGVTQSPTHLIKTRGQQVTLRCSPKSGHDTVSWYQQALGQGPQFIFQYYEEEERQRGNFPDRFSGHQFPNYSSELNVNALLLGDSALYLCASRAGTVNEKLFFGSGTQLSVL.